This TCR beta chain was sequenced during a study of long-term antiretroviral therapy in people with HIV. Study summary: About a decade before 2015, the earliest samples were taken when ART was typically delayed. General study findings and limits: Gathering of blood took place between about 2004 and 2018, possibly under older ART regimens. At every time point, clones expanded before ART dominated the repertoire. Spans of CDR3 length were tighter for HIV repertoires than for controls.

With survey level as its setting, the immunoSEQ assay was v3.0. Using immunoSEQ multiplex PCR, the repertoire was profiled, and TCRdb retains in-frame clones only, with some absent. The data contain fewer than 2,000 clones, roughly 88% of them seen just once; the ten biggest clones take up about 3.8%. As concerns this clone: Its specificity is not known.

Material: unsorted PBMCs, obtained 0.7 years after starting antiretroviral therapy. This receptor was taken from a woman in her forties or fifties with HIV.

DNA of the CDR3: TGTGCCAGCAGCTTAGCCACGGGACAGGGGGACGAGCAGTACTTC. It yields the protein CASSLATGQGDEQYF. The V and J genes are TRBV7-8 and TRBJ2-7, with 11 bases matching TRBD1. The V gene end was trimmed by 0 bases and the J gene end by 5 bases; junction bases not matched to a gene: 3. This CDR3 is 15 amino acids long. CDR1 and CDR2 (germline): SGHVS, FQNEAQ.